A selection of T cell receptor beta chains follows, all from one sample in a study of blood T cells in healthy people across ages. TCRdb fed the 5' RACE reads into MiXCR, producing one record per CDR3 protein. The repertoire has over 1,500,000 distinct CDR3 sequences, 49% of them found once; the top ten carry over 2%. Sequencing was carried out using blood. Receptors originate from a middle-aged woman in good health. The CDR3 runs from the conserved cysteine through the conserved F or W. The D gene is left open where the match is weak. Rows may omit the clone size; those that give it use once, few, many or a size class.

D,J,V,size,CDR3,DNA
.,TRBJ2-7,TRBV7-9,few,CASSLELGHSNYEQYF,TGTGCCAGCAGCTTAGAATTGGGCCACTCCAACTACGAGCAGTACTTC
.,TRBJ1-2,TRBV28,once,CASSPTAEPFYGYTF,TGTGCCAGCAGCCCCACGGCGGAGCCTTTCTATGGCTACACCTTC
.,TRBJ2-7,TRBV5-1,.,CASSLAEAQGHFYEQYF,TGCGCCAGCAGCTTGGCCGAAGCGCAGGGACATTTCTACGAGCAGTACTTC
.,TRBJ2-7,TRBV10-3,.,CAISEAPGADEQYF,TGTGCCATCAGTGAGGCGCCAGGGGCGGACGAGCAGTACTTC
.,TRBJ2-1,TRBV7-8,few,CASSLGKSSYNEQFF,TGTGCCAGCAGTTTAGGGAAGAGCTCCTACAATGAGCAGTTCTTC
TRBD1,TRBJ1-5,TRBV27,.,CASSLVGQANQPQHF,TGTGCCAGCAGTTTAGTCGGACAGGCCAATCAGCCCCAGCATTTT
.,TRBJ1-4,TRBV7-2,.,CASSATGPNEKLFF,TGTGCCAGCAGCGCGACAGGTCCTAATGAAAAACTGTTTTTT
.,TRBJ2-1,TRBV20-1,many,CSATSAGGYNEQFF,TGCAGTGCTACCTCAGCGGGCGGTTACAATGAGCAGTTCTTC
TRBD2,TRBJ2-3,TRBV20-1,.,CSAGGISGGGTDTQYF,TGCAGTGCTGGGGGGATCAGCGGGGGAGGTACAGATACGCAGTATTTT
.,TRBJ2-1,TRBV28,.,CASSLYGREQFF,TGTGCCAGCAGTTTATATGGGCGCGAGCAGTTCTTC
TRBD1,TRBJ2-7,TRBV29-1,.,CSVGAPGIGTDPYEQYF,TGCAGCGTTGGGGCCCCTGGGATCGGGACAGACCCCTACGAGCAGTACTTC
TRBD2,TRBJ2-5,TRBV20-1,.,CSATPGLAGGVGETQYF,TGCAGTGCTACACCGGGACTAGCGGGGGGGGTAGGAGAGACCCAGTACTTC
.,TRBJ2-7,TRBV6-6,.,CASSAGDRKTYEQYF,TGTGCCAGCAGCGCGGGGGACAGGAAGACCTACGAGCAGTACTTC
.,TRBJ2-5,TRBV6-6,.,CASRTSSLLVRETQYF,TGTGCCAGCAGAACCTCCTCCTTACTAGTCCGGGAGACCCAGTACTTC
.,TRBJ2-3,TRBV5-1,.,CASSLGDKASTDTQYF,TGCGCCAGCAGCTTGGGGGACAAGGCTAGCACAGATACGCAGTATTTT
TRBD1,TRBJ2-1,TRBV27,.,CASSPTGKRSSCNEQFF,TGTGCCAGCAGTCCGACAGGGAAAAGAAGCTCCTGCAATGAGCAGTTCTTC
.,TRBJ1-4,TRBV4-3,.,CASSQDSRGVREKLFF,TGCGCCAGCAGCCAAGATAGTAGGGGCGTACGGGAAAAACTGTTTTTT
.,TRBJ2-7,TRBV7-2,few,CASSRRPNEQYF,TGTGCCAGCTCCCGGCGGCCCAACGAGCAGTACTTC
.,TRBJ2-3,TRBV10-3,.,CAITSVGSTQYF,TGTGCCATCACTTCAGTAGGGAGTACGCAGTATTTT
TRBD1,TRBJ1-1,TRBV10-3,few,CAIGTGGLNTEAFF,TGTGCCATCGGGACAGGGGGCCTTAACACTGAAGCTTTCTTT
.,TRBJ1-5,TRBV20-1,.,CSAPMGNQPQHF,TGCAGTGCCCCGATGGGGAATCAGCCCCAGCATTTT
TRBD1,TRBJ2-7,TRBV7-9,.,CASSSKQGTSSYEQYF,TGTGCCAGCAGCTCAAAACAGGGGACGAGCTCCTACGAGCAGTACTTC
TRBD2,TRBJ2-5,TRBV6-2/TRBV6-3,.,CASSYRPLAGAYQETQYF,TGTGCCAGCAGTTACCGTCCTCTAGCGGGGGCGTACCAAGAGACCCAGTACTTC
.,TRBJ2-1,TRBV7-9,many,CASSLGQYNEQFF,TGTGCCAGCAGCCTCGGACAGTACAATGAGCAGTTCTTC
TRBD2,TRBJ2-3,TRBV12-3/TRBV12-4,few,CASTLGGGAGDTQYF,TGTGCCAGCACCTTAGGCGGGGGGGCGGGAGATACGCAGTATTTT
.,TRBJ2-3,TRBV13,few,CASSLIGVSGRSTDTQYF,TGTGCCAGCAGCTTAATAGGGGTATCGGGGAGGAGCACAGATACGCAGTATTTT
.,TRBJ1-1,TRBV6-2/TRBV6-3,.,CATWTVNTEAFF,TGTGCCACCTGGACAGTGAACACTGAAGCTTTCTTT
.,TRBJ2-7,TRBV5-5,.,CASIFGRTYEQYF,TGTGCCAGCATCTTTGGACGGACCTACGAGCAGTACTTC
.,TRBJ2-3,TRBV27,few,CASSRQLPTDTQYF,TGTGCCAGCAGTCGACAGCTACCCACAGATACGCAGTATTTT
.,TRBJ2-5,TRBV3-1,few,CASGDELEETQYF,TGTGCCAGCGGTGACGAGCTTGAGGAGACCCAGTACTTC
TRBD1,TRBJ2-7,TRBV7-2,.,CASSLGPGQGWNYEQYF,TGTGCCAGCAGCTTAGGGCCGGGACAGGGTTGGAACTACGAGCAGTACTTC